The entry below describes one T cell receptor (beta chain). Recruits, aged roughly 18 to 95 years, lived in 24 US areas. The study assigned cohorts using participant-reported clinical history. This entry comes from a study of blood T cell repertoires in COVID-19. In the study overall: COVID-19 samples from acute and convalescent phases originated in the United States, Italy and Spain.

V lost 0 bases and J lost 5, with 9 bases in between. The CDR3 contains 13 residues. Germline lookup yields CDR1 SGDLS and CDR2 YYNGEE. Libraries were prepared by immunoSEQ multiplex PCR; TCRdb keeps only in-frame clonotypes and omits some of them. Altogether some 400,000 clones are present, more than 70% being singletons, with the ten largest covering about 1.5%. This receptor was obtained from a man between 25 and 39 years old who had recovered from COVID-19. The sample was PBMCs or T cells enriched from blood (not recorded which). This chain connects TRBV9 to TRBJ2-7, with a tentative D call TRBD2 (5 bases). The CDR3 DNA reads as TGTGCCAGCAGCGTAGCTGACGGGAACGAGCAGTACTTC. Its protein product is CASSVADGNEQYF. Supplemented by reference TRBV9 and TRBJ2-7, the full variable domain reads DSGVTQTPKHLITATGQRVTLRCSPRSGDLSVYWYQQSLDQGLQFLIQYYNGEERAKGNILERFSAQQFPDLHSELNLSSLELGDSALYFCASSVADGNEQYFGPGTRLTVT.